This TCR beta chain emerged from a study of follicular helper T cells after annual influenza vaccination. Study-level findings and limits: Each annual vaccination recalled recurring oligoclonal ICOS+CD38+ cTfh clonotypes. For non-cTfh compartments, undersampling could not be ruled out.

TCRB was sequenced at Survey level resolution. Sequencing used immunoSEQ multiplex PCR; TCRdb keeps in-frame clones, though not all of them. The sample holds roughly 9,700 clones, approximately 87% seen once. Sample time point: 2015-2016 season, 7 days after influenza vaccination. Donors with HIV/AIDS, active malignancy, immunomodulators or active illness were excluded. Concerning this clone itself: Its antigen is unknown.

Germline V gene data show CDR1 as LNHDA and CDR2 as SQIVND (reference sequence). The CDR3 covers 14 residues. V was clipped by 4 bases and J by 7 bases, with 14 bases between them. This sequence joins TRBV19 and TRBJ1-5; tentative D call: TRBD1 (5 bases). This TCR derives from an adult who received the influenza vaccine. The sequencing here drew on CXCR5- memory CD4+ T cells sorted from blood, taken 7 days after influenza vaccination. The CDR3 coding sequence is TGTGCCAGTAGTACCCGGGGTAGGGGACAGCCCCAGCATTTT. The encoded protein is CASSTRGRGQPQHF.